This entry describes one T cell receptor (beta chain). Its antigen is not identified. Germline CDR1 GTSNPN, CDR2 SVGIG (reference sequence). J was trimmed by 2 bases and V by 3 bases; bases with no gene match: 6. This CDR3 contains 14 residues. The time point is: baseline, week 1 (first vaccination visit). Treatment noted: pre-vaccination baseline after standard-of-care therapy. New WHO grade 3 or 4 astrocytomas that were IDH1-mutant and ATRX-lost had been found in donors. This sample stems from a study of a mutant IDH1 vaccine in newly diagnosed glioma. Study overall: Treated patients had a mean age of approximately 40 years and a 62.5% male, around 38% female split. Before enrollment, the patients had been treated with radiotherapy alone, temozolomide alone, or both together. Most of them had received both.

The study's findings and limits: There were vaccine-induced immune responses in around 94% of the patients.

Libraries were prepared by immunoSEQ multiplex PCR; TCRdb keeps only in-frame clonotypes and omits some of them. The data contain some 38,000 clones, about 78% of them singletons. The material was PBMCs, obtained from a glioma patient treated with radiotherapy, temozolomide or both. The TCR comes from a middle-aged man with glioma. Some clones in this sample may be carry-over from other donors' samples. The chain employs TRBV30 and TRBJ1-2; TRBD1 aligns across 7 bases. CDR3 region: CAWSRQGGNYGYTF. The CDR3 DNA reads TGTGCCTGGAGCCGACAGGGCGGAAACTATGGCTACACCTTC.